This T cell receptor (beta chain) came from a study of cytomegalovirus exposure and HLA in healthy donors. Study overall: The early release's HLA-typed donors yielded 80 million to 95 million unique TCRs. Findings and caveats of the study: Sequencing artifact likely explains a cluster of highly shared sequence variants. In vitro work confirmed that a few CMV-associated chains recognize CMV antigens.

Both 60 Vbeta primers and 13 Jbeta primers went into the PCR. Clones were sequenced by immunoSEQ multiplex PCR, and TCRdb holds only the in-frame ones, with some missing. The table lists fewer than 110,000 clones, with approximately 3.7% in the top ten. Notes on this clone: Its antigen is currently unknown.

The TCR comes from a man between 35 and 55 years old in good health and CMV-seronegative. The specimen was PBMCs.

DNA for the CDR3: TGTGCCAGCAGTGAGGGTATCTCCTACAATGAGCAGTTCTTC. It yields the protein CASSEGISYNEQFF. V and J are TRBV9 and TRBJ2-1, with D possibly matching TRBD2 (5 bases). CDR1 and CDR2 (germline): SGDLS, YYNGEE. The V gene lost 5 bases and the J gene lost 0 bases, with 9 bases spanning the gap. This CDR3 is 14 amino acids long.